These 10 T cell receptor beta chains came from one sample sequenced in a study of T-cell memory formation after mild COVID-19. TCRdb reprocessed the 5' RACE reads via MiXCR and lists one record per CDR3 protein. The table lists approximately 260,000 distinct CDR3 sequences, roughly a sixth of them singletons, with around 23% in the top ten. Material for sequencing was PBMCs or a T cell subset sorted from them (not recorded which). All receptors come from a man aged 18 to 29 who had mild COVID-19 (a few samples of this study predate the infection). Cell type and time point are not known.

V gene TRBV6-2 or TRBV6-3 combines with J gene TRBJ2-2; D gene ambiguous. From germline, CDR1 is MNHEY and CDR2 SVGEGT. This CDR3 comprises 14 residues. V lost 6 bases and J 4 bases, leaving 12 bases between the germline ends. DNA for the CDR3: TGTGCCAGCAGAACTACGCCAGTCACCGGGGAGCTGTTTTTT. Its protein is CASRTTPVTGELFF.

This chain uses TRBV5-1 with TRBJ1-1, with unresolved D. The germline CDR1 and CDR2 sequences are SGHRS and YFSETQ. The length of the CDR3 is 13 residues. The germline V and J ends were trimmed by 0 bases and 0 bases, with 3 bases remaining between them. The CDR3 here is CASSLVMNTEAFF. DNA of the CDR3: TGCGCCAGCAGCTTGGTTATGAACACTGAAGCTTTCTTT.

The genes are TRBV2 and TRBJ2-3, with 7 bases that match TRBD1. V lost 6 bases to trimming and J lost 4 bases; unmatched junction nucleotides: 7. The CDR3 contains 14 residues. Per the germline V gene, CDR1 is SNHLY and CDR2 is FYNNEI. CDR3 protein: CASRQGLGPDTQYF. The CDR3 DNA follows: TGTGCCAGCAGACAGGGGTTGGGCCCAGATACGCAGTATTTT.

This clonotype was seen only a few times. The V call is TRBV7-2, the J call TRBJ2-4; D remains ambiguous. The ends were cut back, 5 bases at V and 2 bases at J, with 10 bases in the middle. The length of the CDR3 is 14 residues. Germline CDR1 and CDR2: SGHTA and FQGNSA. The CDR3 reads CASSNRWSKNIQYF. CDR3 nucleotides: TGTGCCAGCAGCAACCGGTGGTCCAAAAACATTCAGTACTTC.

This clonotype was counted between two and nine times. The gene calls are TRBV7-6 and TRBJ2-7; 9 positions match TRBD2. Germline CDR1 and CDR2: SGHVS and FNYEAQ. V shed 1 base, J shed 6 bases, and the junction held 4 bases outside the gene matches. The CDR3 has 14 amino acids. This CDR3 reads CASSLEAGGIEQYV. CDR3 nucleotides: TGTGCCAGCAGCTTAGAAGCGGGGGGTATCGAGCAGTACGTC.

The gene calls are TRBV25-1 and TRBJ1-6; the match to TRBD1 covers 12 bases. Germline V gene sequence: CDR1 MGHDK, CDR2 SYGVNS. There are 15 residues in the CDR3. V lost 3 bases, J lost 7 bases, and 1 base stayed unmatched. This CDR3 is CASSEGTGGNSPLHF. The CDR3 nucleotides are TGTGCCAGCAGTGAGGGGACAGGGGGCAATTCACCCCTCCACTTT.

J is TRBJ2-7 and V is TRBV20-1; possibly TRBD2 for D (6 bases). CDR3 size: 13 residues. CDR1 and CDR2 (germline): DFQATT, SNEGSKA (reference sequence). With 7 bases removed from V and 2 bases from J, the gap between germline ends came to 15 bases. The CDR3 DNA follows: TGCAGTGTCCCATTCGCGGGGACCTACGAGCAGTACTTC. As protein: CSVPFAGTYEQYF.

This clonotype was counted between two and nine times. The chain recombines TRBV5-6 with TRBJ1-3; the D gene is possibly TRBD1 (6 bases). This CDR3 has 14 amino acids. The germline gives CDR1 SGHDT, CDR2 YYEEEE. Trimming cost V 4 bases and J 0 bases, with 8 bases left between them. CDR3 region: CASSGQYSGNTIYF. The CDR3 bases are TGTGCCAGCAGCGGACAGTACTCTGGAAACACCATATATTTT.

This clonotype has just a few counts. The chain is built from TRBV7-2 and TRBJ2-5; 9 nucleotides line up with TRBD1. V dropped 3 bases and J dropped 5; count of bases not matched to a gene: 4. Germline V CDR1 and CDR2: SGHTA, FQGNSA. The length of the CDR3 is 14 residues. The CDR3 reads CASSFPTGGETQYF. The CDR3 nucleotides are TGTGCCAGCAGCTTCCCGACAGGGGGGGAGACCCAGTACTTC. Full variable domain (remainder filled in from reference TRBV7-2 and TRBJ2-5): GAGVSQSPSNKVTEKGKDVELRCDPISGHTALYWYRQSLGQGLEFLIYFQGNSAPDKSGLPSDRFSAERTGGSVSTLTIQRTQQEDSAVYLCASSFPTGGETQYFGPGTRLLVL.

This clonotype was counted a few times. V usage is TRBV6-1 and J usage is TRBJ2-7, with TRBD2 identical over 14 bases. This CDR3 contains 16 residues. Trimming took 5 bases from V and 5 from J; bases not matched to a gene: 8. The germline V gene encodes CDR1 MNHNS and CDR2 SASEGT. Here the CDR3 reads CASSPAGTSGGDEQYV. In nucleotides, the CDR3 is TGTGCCAGCAGTCCGGCCGGGACTAGCGGGGGCGACGAGCAGTACGTC.